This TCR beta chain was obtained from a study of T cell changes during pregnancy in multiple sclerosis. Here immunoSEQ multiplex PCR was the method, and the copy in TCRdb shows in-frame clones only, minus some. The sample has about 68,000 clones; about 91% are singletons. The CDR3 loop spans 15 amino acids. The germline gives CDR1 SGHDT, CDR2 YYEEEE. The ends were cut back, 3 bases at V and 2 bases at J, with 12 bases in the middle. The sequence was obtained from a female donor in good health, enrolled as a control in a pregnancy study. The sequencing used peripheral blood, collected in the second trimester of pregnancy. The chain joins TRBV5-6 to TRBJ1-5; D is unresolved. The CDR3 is CASSSFGERNQPQHF. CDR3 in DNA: TGTGCCAGCAGCTCTTTTGGGGAGCGCAATCAGCCCCAGCATTTT.